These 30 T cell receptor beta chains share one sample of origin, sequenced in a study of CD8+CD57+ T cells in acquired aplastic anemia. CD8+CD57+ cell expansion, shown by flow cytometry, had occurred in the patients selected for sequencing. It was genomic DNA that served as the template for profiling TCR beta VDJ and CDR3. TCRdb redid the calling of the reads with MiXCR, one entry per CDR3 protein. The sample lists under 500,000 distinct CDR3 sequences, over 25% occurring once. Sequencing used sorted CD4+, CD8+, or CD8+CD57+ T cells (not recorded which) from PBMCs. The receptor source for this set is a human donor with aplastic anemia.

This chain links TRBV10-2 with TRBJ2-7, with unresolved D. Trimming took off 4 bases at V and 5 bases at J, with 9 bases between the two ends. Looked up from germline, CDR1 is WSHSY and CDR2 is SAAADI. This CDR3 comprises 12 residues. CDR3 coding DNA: TGCGCCAGCAGTGTAGGGTTTGACGAGCAGTACGTC. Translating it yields CASSVGFDEQYV.

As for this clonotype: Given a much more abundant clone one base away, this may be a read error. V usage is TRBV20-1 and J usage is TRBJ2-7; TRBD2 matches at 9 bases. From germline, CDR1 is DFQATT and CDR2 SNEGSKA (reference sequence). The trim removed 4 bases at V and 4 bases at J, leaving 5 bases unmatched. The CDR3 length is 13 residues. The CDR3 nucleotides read TGCAGTGCTACCGGCGGGAGGGAGTACGAGCAGTACTTC. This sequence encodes CSATGGREYEQYF.

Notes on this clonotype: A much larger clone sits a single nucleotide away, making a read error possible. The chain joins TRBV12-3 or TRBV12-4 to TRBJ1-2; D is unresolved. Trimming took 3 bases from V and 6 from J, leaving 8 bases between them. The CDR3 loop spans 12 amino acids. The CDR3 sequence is CASSFVGDGYTF. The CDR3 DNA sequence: TGTGCCAGCAGTTTTGTTGGCGATGGCTACACCTTC.

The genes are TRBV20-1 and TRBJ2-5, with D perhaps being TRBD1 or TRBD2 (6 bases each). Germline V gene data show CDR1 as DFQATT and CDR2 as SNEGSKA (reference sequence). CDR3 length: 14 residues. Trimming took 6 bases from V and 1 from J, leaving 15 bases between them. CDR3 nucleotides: TGCAGTGCCCGGGGGCAGGGGCCCCAAGAGACCCAGTACTTC. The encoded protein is CSARGQGPQETQYF.

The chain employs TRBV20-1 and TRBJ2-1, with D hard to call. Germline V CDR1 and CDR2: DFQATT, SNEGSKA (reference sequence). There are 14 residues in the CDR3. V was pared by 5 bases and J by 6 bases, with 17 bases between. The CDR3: CSADPLLPANEQFF. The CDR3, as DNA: TGCAGTGCTGATCCCCTCTTGCCAGCCAATGAGCAGTTCTTC.

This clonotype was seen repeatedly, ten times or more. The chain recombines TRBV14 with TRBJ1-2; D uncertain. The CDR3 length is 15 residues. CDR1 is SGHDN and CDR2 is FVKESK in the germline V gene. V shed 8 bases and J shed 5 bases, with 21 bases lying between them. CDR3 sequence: CASSAMARTDYGYTF. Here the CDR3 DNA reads TGTGCCAGCTCTGCTATGGCGAGGACCGATTATGGCTACACCTTC. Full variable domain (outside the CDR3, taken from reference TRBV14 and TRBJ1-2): EAGVTQFPSHSVIEKGQTVTLRCDPISGHDNLYWYRRVMGKEIKFLLHFVKESKQDESGMPNNRFLAERTGGTYSTLKVQPAELEDSGVYFCASSAMARTDYGYTFGSGTRLTVV.

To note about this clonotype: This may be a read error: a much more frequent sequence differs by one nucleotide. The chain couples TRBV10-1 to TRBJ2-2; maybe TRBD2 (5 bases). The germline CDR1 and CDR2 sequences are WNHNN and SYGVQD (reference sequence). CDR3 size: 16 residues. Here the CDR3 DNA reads TGCGCCAGCAGTGCAGGCACTAGTTCAACTCCCGGGGAGCTGTCTTTT. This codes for CASSAGTSSTPGELSF.

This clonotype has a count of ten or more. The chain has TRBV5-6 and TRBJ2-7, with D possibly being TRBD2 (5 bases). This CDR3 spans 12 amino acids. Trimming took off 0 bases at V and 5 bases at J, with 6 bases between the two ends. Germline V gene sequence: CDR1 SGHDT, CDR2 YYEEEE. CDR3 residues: CASSLARDEQYF. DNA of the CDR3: TGTGCCAGCAGCTTGGCGCGGGACGAGCAGTACTTC.

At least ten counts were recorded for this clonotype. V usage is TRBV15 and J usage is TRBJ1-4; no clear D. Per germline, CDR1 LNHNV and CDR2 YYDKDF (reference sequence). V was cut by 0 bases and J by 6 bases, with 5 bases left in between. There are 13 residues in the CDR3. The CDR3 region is CATSRDLDEKLFF. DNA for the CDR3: TGTGCCACCAGCAGAGATCTGGATGAAAAACTGTTTTTT.

This CDR3 is CASSLFNRVNHEQYF. The CDR3 DNA is TGTGCCAGCAGCTTATTTAACAGGGTGAACCACGAGCAGTACTTC. The chain is built from TRBV6-1 and TRBJ2-7; D may be TRBD1 (6 bases). With 6 bases removed from V and 5 bases from J, the gap between germline ends came to 20 bases. This CDR3 has 15 amino acids. In germline, CDR1 is MNHNS, CDR2 SASEGT.

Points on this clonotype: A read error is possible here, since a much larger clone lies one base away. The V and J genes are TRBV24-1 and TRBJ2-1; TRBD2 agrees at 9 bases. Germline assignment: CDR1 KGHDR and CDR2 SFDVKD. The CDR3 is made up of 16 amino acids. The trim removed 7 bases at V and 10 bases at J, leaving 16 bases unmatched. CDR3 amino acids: CATRWGGGGRANEQFF. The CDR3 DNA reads TGTGCCACCAGATGGGGGGGGGGCGGGAGGGCCAACGAGCAGTTCTTC.

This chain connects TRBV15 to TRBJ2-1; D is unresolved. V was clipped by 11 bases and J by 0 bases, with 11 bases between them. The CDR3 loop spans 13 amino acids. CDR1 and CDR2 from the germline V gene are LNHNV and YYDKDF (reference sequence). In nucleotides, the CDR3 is TGTGCCTGGTCCCCGAGCTCCTACAATGAGCAGTTCTTC. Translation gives CAWSPSSYNEQFF. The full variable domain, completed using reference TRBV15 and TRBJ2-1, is DAMVIQNPRYQVTQFGKPVTLSCSQTLNHNVMYWYQQKSSQAPKLLFHYYDKDFNNEADTPDNFQSRRPNTSFCFLDIRSPGLGDTAMYLCAWSPSSYNEQFFGPGTRLTVL.

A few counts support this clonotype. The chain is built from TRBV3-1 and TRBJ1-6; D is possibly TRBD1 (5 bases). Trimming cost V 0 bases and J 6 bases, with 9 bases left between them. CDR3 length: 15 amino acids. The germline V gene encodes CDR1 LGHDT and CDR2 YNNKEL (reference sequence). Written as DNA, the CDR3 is TGTGCCAGCAGCCAAGATTCAGGGATTAATTCACCCCTCCACTTT. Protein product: CASSQDSGINSPLHF.

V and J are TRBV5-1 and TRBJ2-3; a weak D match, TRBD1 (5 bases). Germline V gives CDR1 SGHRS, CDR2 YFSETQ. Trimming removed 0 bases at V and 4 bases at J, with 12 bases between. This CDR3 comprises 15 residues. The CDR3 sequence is CASSLAGFGADTQYF. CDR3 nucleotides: TGCGCCAGCAGCTTGGCAGGGTTCGGTGCAGATACGCAGTATTTT. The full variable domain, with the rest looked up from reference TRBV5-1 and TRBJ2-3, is KAGVTQTPRYLIKTRGQQVTLSCSPISGHRSVSWYQQTPGQGLQFLFEYFSETQRNKGNFPGRFSGRQFSNSRSEMNVSTLELGDSALYLCASSLAGFGADTQYFGPGTRLTVL.

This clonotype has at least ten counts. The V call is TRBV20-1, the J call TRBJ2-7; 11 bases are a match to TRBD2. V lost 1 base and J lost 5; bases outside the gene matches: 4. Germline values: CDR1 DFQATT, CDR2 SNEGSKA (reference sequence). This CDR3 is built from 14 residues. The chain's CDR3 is CSARVSGGVHEQYF. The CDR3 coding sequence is TGCAGTGCTAGAGTTAGCGGGGGGGTTCACGAGCAGTACTTC.

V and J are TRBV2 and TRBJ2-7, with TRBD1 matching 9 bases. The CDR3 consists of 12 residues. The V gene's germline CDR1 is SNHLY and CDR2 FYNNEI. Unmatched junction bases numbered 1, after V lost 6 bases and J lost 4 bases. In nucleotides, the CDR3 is TGTGCCAGCAGCGACAGGGGGTACGAGCAGTACGTC. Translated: CASSDRGYEQYV.

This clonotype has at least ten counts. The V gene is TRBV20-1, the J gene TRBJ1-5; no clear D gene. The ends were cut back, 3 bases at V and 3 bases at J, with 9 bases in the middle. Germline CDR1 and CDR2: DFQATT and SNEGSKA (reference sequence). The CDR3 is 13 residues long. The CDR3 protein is CSASLGVNQPQHF. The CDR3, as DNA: TGCAGTGCTAGTTTAGGTGTCAATCAGCCCCAGCATTTT.

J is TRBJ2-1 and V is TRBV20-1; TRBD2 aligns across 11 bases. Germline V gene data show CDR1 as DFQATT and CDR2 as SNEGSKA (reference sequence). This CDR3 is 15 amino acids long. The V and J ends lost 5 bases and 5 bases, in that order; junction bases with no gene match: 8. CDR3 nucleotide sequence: TGCAGTGCTGACTCTACTAGCGGGGGTGACAATGAGCAGTTCTTC. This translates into CSADSTSGGDNEQFF.

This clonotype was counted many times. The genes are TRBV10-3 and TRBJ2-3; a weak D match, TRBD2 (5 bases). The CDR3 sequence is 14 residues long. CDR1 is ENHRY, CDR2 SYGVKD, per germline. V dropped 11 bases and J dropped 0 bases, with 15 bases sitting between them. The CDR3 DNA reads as TGTGCCGCGCGGGTAGCGACTAGCACAGATACGCAGTATTTT. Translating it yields CAARVATSTDTQYF.

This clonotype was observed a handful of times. The CDR3 protein is CASSGDRGVRETQYF. The CDR3 nucleotides read TGTGCCAGCAGCGGGGACAGGGGGGTTCGAGAGACCCAGTACTTC. The chain carries TRBV5-8 and TRBJ2-5; 11 bases agree with TRBD1. V shed 4 bases, J shed 4 bases, and the junction held 6 bases outside the gene matches. The CDR3 is 15 residues long. CDR1 SGHTS and CDR2 YDEGEE come from the germline V gene.

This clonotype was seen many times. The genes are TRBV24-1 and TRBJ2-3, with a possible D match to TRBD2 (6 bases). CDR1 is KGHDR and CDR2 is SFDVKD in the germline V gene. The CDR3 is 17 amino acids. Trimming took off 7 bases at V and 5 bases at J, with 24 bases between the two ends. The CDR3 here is CATSRILASTRGDTQYF. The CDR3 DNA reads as TGTGCCACCAGCCGAATTCTAGCGTCAACCCGTGGAGATACGCAGTATTTT.

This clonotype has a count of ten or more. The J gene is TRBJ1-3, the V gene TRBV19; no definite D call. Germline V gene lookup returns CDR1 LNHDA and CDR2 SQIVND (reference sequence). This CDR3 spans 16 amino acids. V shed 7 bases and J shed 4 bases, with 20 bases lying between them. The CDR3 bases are TGTGCCAGTACCCCTGAACATCGTCTCTTGGGAAACACCATATATTTT. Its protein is CASTPEHRLLGNTIYF. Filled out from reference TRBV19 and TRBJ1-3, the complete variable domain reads DGGITQSPKYLFRKEGQNVTLSCEQNLNHDAMYWYRQDPGQGLRLIYYSQIVNDFQKGDIAEGYSVSREKKESFPLTVTSAQKNPTAFYLCASTPEHRLLGNTIYFGEGSWLTVV.

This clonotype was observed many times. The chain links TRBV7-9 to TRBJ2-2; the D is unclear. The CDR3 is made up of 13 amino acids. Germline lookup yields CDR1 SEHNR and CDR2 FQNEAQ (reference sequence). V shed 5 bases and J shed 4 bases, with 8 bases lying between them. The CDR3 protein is CASSPPGTGELFF. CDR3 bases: TGTGCCAGCAGCCCACCGGGCACCGGGGAGCTGTTTTTT.

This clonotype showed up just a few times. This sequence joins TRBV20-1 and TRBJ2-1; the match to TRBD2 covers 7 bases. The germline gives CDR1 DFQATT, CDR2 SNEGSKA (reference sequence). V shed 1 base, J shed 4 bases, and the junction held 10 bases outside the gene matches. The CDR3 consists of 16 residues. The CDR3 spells CSARGLRDYKYNEQFF. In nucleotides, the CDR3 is TGCAGTGCTAGAGGACTACGGGACTATAAATACAATGAGCAGTTCTTC.

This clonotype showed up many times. CDR3 nucleotide sequence: TGTGCCAGCAGTTTTCCCCAGTACAATGAGCAGTTCTTC. It translates to CASSFPQYNEQFF. The chain is built from TRBV2 and TRBJ2-1, with D unresolved. CDR3 size: 13 residues. The V and J ends lost 5 bases and 4 bases respectively, with 9 bases between them. From germline, CDR1 is SNHLY and CDR2 FYNNEI.

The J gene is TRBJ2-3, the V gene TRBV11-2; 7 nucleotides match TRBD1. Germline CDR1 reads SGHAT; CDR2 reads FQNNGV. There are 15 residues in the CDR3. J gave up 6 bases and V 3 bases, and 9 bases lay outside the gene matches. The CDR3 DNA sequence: TGTGCCAGCAGCTTTGGGACAGTGGGTACGGATACGCAGTATTTT. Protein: CASSFGTVGTDTQYF.

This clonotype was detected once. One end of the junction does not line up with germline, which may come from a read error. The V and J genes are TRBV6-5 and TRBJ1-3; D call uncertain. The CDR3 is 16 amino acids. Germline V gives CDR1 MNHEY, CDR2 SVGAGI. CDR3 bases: TGTGCCAGCAGTTACTCTGTGCTTGCCTCTGGAAGCACCATATATTTT. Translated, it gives CASSYSVLASGSTIYF.

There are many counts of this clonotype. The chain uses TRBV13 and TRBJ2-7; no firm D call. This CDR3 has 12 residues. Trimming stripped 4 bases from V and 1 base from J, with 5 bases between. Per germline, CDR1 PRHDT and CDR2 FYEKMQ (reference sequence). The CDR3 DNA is TGTGCCAGCAGCTCCCTGTCCTACGAGCAGTACTTC. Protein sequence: CASSSLSYEQYF.

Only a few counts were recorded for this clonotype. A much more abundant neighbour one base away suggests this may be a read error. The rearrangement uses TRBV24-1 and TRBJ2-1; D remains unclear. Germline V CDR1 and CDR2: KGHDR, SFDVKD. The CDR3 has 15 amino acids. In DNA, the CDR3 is TGTGCCGCCAGTGACGGACGGCTTGGTGTCAATGAGCAGTTCTTC. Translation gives CAASDGRLGVNEQFF.

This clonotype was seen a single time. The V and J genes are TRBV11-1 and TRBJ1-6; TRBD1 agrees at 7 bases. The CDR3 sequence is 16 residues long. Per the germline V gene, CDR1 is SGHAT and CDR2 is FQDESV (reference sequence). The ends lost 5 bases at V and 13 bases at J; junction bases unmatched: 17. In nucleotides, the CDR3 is TGTGCCAGCAGCCCCCTAGGACGGGACAGCGGCCCTCCCCTCCACTTT. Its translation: CASSPLGRDSGPPLHF.